The clone carrying this TCR beta chain was counted at least ten times. The antigen is not known. One entry per CDR3 protein, called by TCRdb with MiXCR from the 5' RACE reads. Among approximately 12,000 distinct CDR3 sequences listed, under 6% were seen once. The time point here: sample taken at primary tumor resection. Deletions cut 0 bases from V and 6 bases from J, with 9 bases between. Germline-derived CDR1 and CDR2 are KGHSH and LQKENI. The CDR3 contains 13 residues. The sample originates from a study of spatial heterogeneity in lung cancer. Study results and limitations: Tumor mutation counts were tracked by expanded intratumoral alpha and beta TCR counts.

The chain joins TRBV18 to TRBJ2-7; D tentatively fits TRBD1 or TRBD2 (5 bases each). The source was lung tumor tissue, collected at surgery. The TCR originated in a male donor with early-stage non-small cell lung cancer. The CDR3 spells CASSPPLGVEQYF. CDR3 DNA sequence: TGTGCCAGCTCACCACCCCTGGGGGTCGAGCAGTACTTC. The full variable domain, its missing parts supplied by reference TRBV18 and TRBJ2-7, is NAGVMQNPRHLVRRRGQEARLRCSPMKGHSHVYWYRQLPEEGLKFMVYLQKENIIDESGMPKERFSAEFPKEGPSILRIQQVVRGDSAAYFCASSPPLGVEQYFGPGTRLTVT.